One sample yielded the 13 T cell receptor beta chains listed below, sequenced in a study of blood T cell repertoires in COVID-19. Assay: immunoSEQ multiplex PCR; the TCRdb copy retains only in-frame clones and omits some. This sample has fewer than 250,000 clones, with roughly four fifths found just once. Input material: peripheral blood. All receptors derive from a woman in her 70s with acute or convalescent COVID-19.

DNA for the CDR3: TGTGCCAGCCGGAAGACCCTAGCTAGCCCGGACAGGGGGAACACTGAAGCTTTCTTT. Translating it yields CASRKTLASPDRGNTEAFF. The rearrangement joins TRBV19 to TRBJ1-1; 9 positions agree with TRBD1. The CDR3 spans 19 residues. V shed 9 bases, J shed 1 base, and the junction held 21 bases outside the gene matches. Looked up from germline, CDR1 is LNHDA and CDR2 is SQIVND (reference sequence). The complete variable domain, with remaining parts taken from reference TRBV19 and TRBJ1-1, reads DGGITQSPKYLFRKEGQNVTLSCEQNLNHDAMYWYRQDPGQGLRLIYYSQIVNDFQKGDIAEGYSVSREKKESFPLTVTSAQKNPTAFYLCASRKTLASPDRGNTEAFFGQGTRLTVV.

As regards this clone: This specimen includes other DNA sequences encoding the same CDR3. CDR3 nucleotides: TGTGCCAGCAGCTTACAGGGCCTTAACTATGGCTACACCTTC. Translation gives CASSLQGLNYGYTF. The chain links TRBV7-2 to TRBJ1-2; tentatively, D is TRBD1 (5 bases). Trimming stripped 2 bases from V and 1 base from J, with 8 bases between. CDR3 size: 14 residues. Per the germline V gene, CDR1 is SGHTA and CDR2 is FQGNSA.

The genes are TRBV11-2 and TRBJ2-7; 10 nucleotides agree with TRBD1. The length of the CDR3 is 14 residues. With V trimmed by 0 bases and J by 6 bases, 2 bases remained unmatched. The germline CDR1 and CDR2 sequences are SGHAT and FQNNGV. CDR3 protein: CASSLEGTGAEQYF. The CDR3 nucleotides are TGTGCCAGCAGCTTAGAAGGGACAGGGGCCGAGCAGTACTTC.

The V gene is TRBV28, the J gene TRBJ2-1, with 8 bases that match TRBD1. The germline V gene has CDR1 MDHEN and CDR2 SYDVKM. The CDR3 is made up of 15 amino acids. With 4 bases clipped from V and 2 bases from J, the junction kept 4 bases outside the gene matches. The CDR3, as DNA: TGTGCCAGCAGTTCCGGGACAGGCGCCTACAATGAGCAGTTCTTC. Translating gives CASSSGTGAYNEQFF.

This clone is medium-sized within its sample. J is TRBJ2-7 and V is TRBV5-6, with 8 bases aligning to TRBD1. Germline lookup yields CDR1 SGHDT and CDR2 YYEEEE. With 4 bases clipped from V and 0 bases from J, the junction kept 3 bases outside the gene matches. This CDR3 has 14 amino acids. CDR3 DNA: TGTGCCAGCAGCCCGGGACAGGTCTCCTACGAGCAGTACTTC. Its protein product is CASSPGQVSYEQYF.

A remark on this clone: At one end, the junction sequence differs from germline, possibly due to a read error. The V and J genes are TRBV7-2 and TRBJ1-6; D may be TRBD1 (6 bases). Germline V gene data show CDR1 as SGHTA and CDR2 as FQGNSA. This CDR3 region has 16 residues. The CDR3: CASSLIGTRAHSSLHF. CDR3 sequence (DNA): TGTGCCAGCAGCTTAATAGGGACACGGGCGCATTCATCCCTCCACTTT.

This chain uses TRBV11-3 with TRBJ1-1; no clear D gene. V lost 4 bases, J lost 2 bases, and 8 bases lay in between. This CDR3 has 13 residues. Germline CDR1 SGHNT, CDR2 YENEEA. Here the CDR3 DNA reads TGTGCCAGCAGCTCCGGGAGAAACACTGAAGCTTTCTTT. It yields the protein CASSSGRNTEAFF.

The gene calls are TRBV27 and TRBJ2-5, with D maybe TRBD1 (6 bases). This CDR3 has 15 residues. Germline V lookup: CDR1 MNHEY, CDR2 SMNVEV (reference sequence). Trimming removed 8 bases from V and 5 bases from J, with 21 bases in between. The chain's CDR3 is CASAIGIVGAETQYF. In DNA, the CDR3 is TGTGCCAGCGCAATTGGAATTGTGGGGGCGGAGACCCAGTACTTC.

The chain uses TRBV5-8 and TRBJ1-6, with D tentatively TRBD1 (5 bases). Between the trimmed V and J ends, which lost 3 bases and 10 bases, there was a span of 14 bases. Per germline, CDR1 SGHTS and CDR2 YDEGEE. The CDR3 length is 14 residues. DNA for the CDR3: TGTGCCAGCAGCTCTGGACAAAGGAGATCACCCCTCCACTTT. Translated: CASSSGQRRSPLHF.

The chain joins TRBV7-6 to TRBJ1-6; TRBD1 aligns across 7 bases. The length of the CDR3 is 17 residues. Germline assignment: CDR1 SGHVS and CDR2 FNYEAQ. V shed 1 base, J shed 6 bases, and the junction held 9 bases outside the gene matches. CDR3 loop: CASSLEGQASRNSPLHF. The CDR3 nucleotides are TGTGCCAGCAGCTTAGAAGGACAGGCTAGCCGTAATTCACCCCTCCACTTT.

This clone was seen a single time. The V and J genes are TRBV12-3 or TRBV12-4 and TRBJ1-2; D might be TRBD1 (5 bases). V lost 6 bases, J lost 0 bases, and 8 bases lay in between. This CDR3 has 13 amino acids. The CDR3 reads CASSSGANYGYTF. The CDR3 DNA reads TGTGCCAGCAGCTCGGGGGCTAACTATGGCTACACCTTC.

The rearrangement joins TRBV4-1 to TRBJ1-2; a weak D match, TRBD1 (5 bases). Germline V gene lookup returns CDR1 MGHRA and CDR2 YSYEKL. CDR3 length equals 17 residues. V was clipped by 5 bases and J by 6 bases, with 25 bases between them. The CDR3 region has the DNA TGCGCCAGCAGCTCCCGGTCTCCTGTGGGCAGGGCGGATGGCTACACCTTC. Encoded protein: CASSSRSPVGRADGYTF.

The genes are TRBV6-2 or TRBV6-3 and TRBJ2-2, with TRBD2 matching over 15 bases. The trim removed 5 bases at V and 5 bases at J, leaving 12 bases unmatched. The CDR3 sequence is 19 residues long. Germline values: CDR1 MNHEY, CDR2 SVGEGT. The CDR3 nucleotides are TGTGCCAGCAGTCGTACTCCCATGGGACTAGCGGGGGGAACCGGGGAGCTGTTTTTT. This sequence encodes CASSRTPMGLAGGTGELFF.